The rows below give T cell receptor beta chains drawn from one sample of a study of CD8 T cells in Susac syndrome. Via MiXCR, TCRdb re-called the immunoSEQ multiplex PCR reads, giving one row per CDR3 protein. This table holds about 160,000 distinct CDR3 sequences, approximately 90% found once. Sequencing was done on a sample of CD4+ T cells from PBMCs. All receptors come from a human donor in good health. CDR3s include the opening cysteine and the closing phenylalanine or tryptophan. A D gene is named only where the DNA matches it firmly. Some rows have no size entry. The others give once, few or many, or a class for an expanded clone.

v_gene: TRBV7-8; j_gene: TRBJ1-2; d_gene: TRBD1; abundance: once; CDR3aa: CASSRFPTGTDYGYTF; CDR3nt: TGTGCCAGCAGCCGATTCCCGACCGGGACAGACTATGGCTACACCTTC
v_gene: TRBV24-1; j_gene: TRBJ1-3; d_gene: -; abundance: -; CDR3aa: CATSDPTVGSSGNTIYF; CDR3nt: TGTGCCACCAGTGACCCGACAGTGGGAAGCTCTGGAAACACCATATATTTT
v_gene: TRBV5-1; j_gene: TRBJ2-7; d_gene: TRBD1; abundance: -; CDR3aa: CASSASPGQTYEQYF; CDR3nt: TGCGCCAGCAGCGCGTCCCCGGGACAGACCTACGAGCAGTACTTC
v_gene: TRBV29-1; j_gene: TRBJ2-6; d_gene: -; abundance: -; CDR3aa: CSVEGSGQSGANVLTF; CDR3nt: TGCAGCGTTGAAGGGTCAGGCCAGTCCGGGGCCAACGTCCTGACTTTC
v_gene: TRBV5-1; j_gene: TRBJ2-5; d_gene: -; abundance: -; CDR3aa: CASSSLGTSEETQYF; CDR3nt: TGCGCCAGCAGCTCGTTGGGGACAAGTGAAGAGACCCAGTACTTC
v_gene: TRBV18; j_gene: TRBJ2-7; d_gene: -; abundance: -; CDR3aa: CASSPRGSRGLYEQYF; CDR3nt: TGTGCCAGCTCACCACGGGGAAGCAGGGGTCTCTACGAGCAGTACTTC
v_gene: TRBV5-1; j_gene: TRBJ2-7; d_gene: TRBD2; abundance: -; CDR3aa: CASSLWASGDYEQYF; CDR3nt: TGCGCCAGCAGCTTGTGGGCTAGCGGAGACTACGAGCAGTACTTC
v_gene: TRBV6-2/TRBV6-3; j_gene: TRBJ2-5; d_gene: TRBD2; abundance: once; CDR3aa: CASSYSRGPTSGAQETQYF; CDR3nt: TGTGCCAGCAGTTACAGCAGGGGGCCGACTAGCGGGGCTCAAGAGACCCAGTACTTC
v_gene: TRBV7-8; j_gene: TRBJ1-5; d_gene: -; abundance: -; CDR3aa: CASSFRRGDQPQHF; CDR3nt: TGTGCCAGCAGCTTCAGGAGGGGGGACCAGCCCCAGCATTTT
v_gene: TRBV5-1; j_gene: TRBJ2-5; d_gene: -; abundance: -; CDR3aa: CASSLTPGTVKETQYF; CDR3nt: TGCGCCAGCAGCTTGACCCCCGGGACGGTGAAAGAGACCCAGTACTTC
v_gene: TRBV6-2/TRBV6-3; j_gene: TRBJ2-2; d_gene: TRBD1; abundance: -; CDR3aa: CASRKTGNTGELFF; CDR3nt: TGTGCCAGCAGGAAGACAGGGAATACCGGGGAGCTGTTTTTT
v_gene: TRBV20-1; j_gene: TRBJ1-1; d_gene: -; abundance: -; CDR3aa: CSARSPADGTEAFF; CDR3nt: TGCAGTGCTAGATCCCCAGCAGACGGGACTGAAGCTTTCTTT
v_gene: TRBV6-6; j_gene: TRBJ2-5; d_gene: -; abundance: -; CDR3aa: CASSSDGGVETQYF; CDR3nt: TGTGCCAGCAGTTCCGACGGAGGAGTGGAGACCCAGTACTTC
v_gene: TRBV7-9; j_gene: TRBJ2-7; d_gene: -; abundance: -; CDR3aa: CASSLGGGGSYEQYF; CDR3nt: TGTGCCAGCAGCTTAGGTGGCGGGGGCAGCTACGAGCAGTACTTC
v_gene: TRBV2; j_gene: TRBJ2-5; d_gene: -; abundance: -; CDR3aa: CASSLGGRTGQETQYF; CDR3nt: TGTGCCAGCAGCCTGGGGGGCCGGACCGGCCAAGAGACCCAGTACTTC
v_gene: TRBV20-1; j_gene: TRBJ1-5; d_gene: TRBD1; abundance: -; CDR3aa: CSAEQGQDQPQHF; CDR3nt: TGCAGTGCTGAACAGGGACAGGATCAGCCCCAGCATTTT
v_gene: TRBV4-3; j_gene: TRBJ2-7; d_gene: -; abundance: -; CDR3aa: CASSQEAGGQGNYEQYF; CDR3nt: TGCGCCAGCAGCCAAGAAGCGGGCGGGCAGGGGAACTACGAGCAGTACTTC
v_gene: TRBV28; j_gene: TRBJ2-3; d_gene: -; abundance: -; CDR3aa: CASSIRGAGTDTQYF; CDR3nt: TGTGCCAGCAGTATTCGAGGGGCTGGCACAGATACGCAGTATTTT
v_gene: TRBV25-1; j_gene: TRBJ2-1; d_gene: -; abundance: -; CDR3aa: CASSASTGEGNYNEQFF; CDR3nt: TGTGCCAGCAGTGCCTCGACAGGGGAGGGAAACTACAATGAGCAGTTCTTC
v_gene: TRBV24-1; j_gene: TRBJ2-3; d_gene: TRBD1; abundance: -; CDR3aa: CATSDPGTGRTDTQYF; CDR3nt: TGTGCCACCAGTGACCCCGGGACAGGGAGGACAGATACGCAGTATTTT
v_gene: TRBV29-1; j_gene: TRBJ2-1; d_gene: -; abundance: -; CDR3aa: CSVVGQGANEQFF; CDR3nt: TGCAGCGTTGTAGGGCAGGGAGCCAATGAGCAGTTCTTC
v_gene: TRBV29-1; j_gene: TRBJ2-1; d_gene: -; abundance: -; CDR3aa: CSVEDRRHYNEQFF; CDR3nt: TGCAGCGTTGAAGATCGAAGGCACTACAATGAGCAGTTCTTC
v_gene: TRBV6-5; j_gene: TRBJ2-7; d_gene: -; abundance: once; CDR3aa: CASSHPGQGHYEQYF; CDR3nt: TGTGCCAGCAGTCACCCGGGACAAGGACATTACGAGCAGTACTTC
v_gene: TRBV12-3/TRBV12-4; j_gene: TRBJ2-2; d_gene: -; abundance: -; CDR3aa: CASSSLAHGELFF; CDR3nt: TGTGCCAGCAGTTCCTTAGCGCACGGGGAGCTGTTTTTT
v_gene: TRBV6-2/TRBV6-3; j_gene: TRBJ2-1; d_gene: TRBD1; abundance: -; CDR3aa: CASSYRGPDNEQFF; CDR3nt: TGTGCCAGCAGCTACAGGGGGCCAGACAATGAGCAGTTCTTC
v_gene: TRBV5-4; j_gene: TRBJ1-2; d_gene: -; abundance: -; CDR3aa: CASSNHRDGGKANYGYTF; CDR3nt: TGTGCCAGCAGCAACCACAGGGATGGTGGGAAAGCTAACTATGGCTACACCTTC
v_gene: TRBV21-1; j_gene: TRBJ1-1; d_gene: -; abundance: -; CDR3aa: CASRLLMLTTPYTEAFF; CDR3nt: TGTGCCAGCCGTCTGCTGATGCTGACGACACCGTACACTGAAGCTTTCTTT
v_gene: TRBV5-1; j_gene: TRBJ1-1; d_gene: -; abundance: -; CDR3aa: CASSLEYMNTEAFF; CDR3nt: TGCGCCAGCAGCTTGGAGTACATGAACACTGAAGCTTTCTTT
v_gene: TRBV29-1; j_gene: TRBJ1-4; d_gene: TRBD1; abundance: -; CDR3aa: CSVGGSGGGTNEKLFF; CDR3nt: TGCAGCGTTGGAGGATCAGGGGGGGGAACTAATGAAAAACTGTTTTTT
v_gene: TRBV28; j_gene: TRBJ2-3; d_gene: TRBD2; abundance: -; CDR3aa: CASSYGTSGFLSTDTQYF; CDR3nt: TGTGCCAGCAGTTATGGGACTAGCGGGTTTCTTAGCACAGATACGCAGTATTTT
v_gene: TRBV11-2; j_gene: TRBJ2-7; d_gene: -; abundance: -; CDR3aa: CASSFSGNEQYF; CDR3nt: TGTGCCAGCAGCTTCTCAGGGAACGAGCAGTACTTC
v_gene: TRBV20-1; j_gene: TRBJ2-1; d_gene: -; abundance: -; CDR3aa: CSARDRAWGRSGQFF; CDR3nt: TGCAGTGCTAGAGATCGGGCGTGGGGCCGGTCTGGGCAGTTCTTC
v_gene: TRBV6-2/TRBV6-3; j_gene: TRBJ2-7; d_gene: -; abundance: -; CDR3aa: CASSFGPEQYF; CDR3nt: TGTGCCAGCAGTTTTGGACCCGAGCAGTACTTC
v_gene: TRBV18; j_gene: TRBJ2-7; d_gene: -; abundance: once; CDR3aa: CASSPLRDEQYF; CDR3nt: TGTGCCAGCTCACCACTAAGGGACGAGCAGTACTTC
v_gene: TRBV5-1; j_gene: TRBJ2-7; d_gene: -; abundance: -; CDR3aa: CASSLGWQNDEQYF; CDR3nt: TGCGCCAGCAGCTTGGGGTGGCAGAACGACGAGCAGTACTTC
v_gene: TRBV5-1; j_gene: TRBJ1-2; d_gene: -; abundance: -; CDR3aa: CASSLEGVYGYTF; CDR3nt: TGCGCCAGCAGCTTGGAGGGAGTCTATGGCTACACCTTC
v_gene: TRBV28; j_gene: TRBJ2-7; d_gene: -; abundance: -; CDR3aa: CASSRQVNYEQYF; CDR3nt: TGTGCCAGCAGTCGACAGGTAAACTACGAGCAGTACTTC
v_gene: TRBV4-1; j_gene: TRBJ2-1; d_gene: TRBD2; abundance: -; CDR3aa: CASSRLTSGSRDEQFF; CDR3nt: TGCGCCAGCAGCCGCCTCACTAGCGGGAGCAGGGATGAGCAGTTCTTC
v_gene: TRBV20-1; j_gene: TRBJ2-7; d_gene: -; abundance: -; CDR3aa: CSARAGNYEQYF; CDR3nt: TGCAGTGCTAGGGCAGGGAACTACGAGCAGTACTTC
v_gene: TRBV6-1; j_gene: TRBJ1-4; d_gene: TRBD1; abundance: -; CDR3aa: CASHGQAYNEKLFF; CDR3nt: TGTGCCAGCCACGGACAGGCCTATAATGAAAAACTGTTTTTT
v_gene: TRBV18; j_gene: TRBJ2-1; d_gene: -; abundance: -; CDR3aa: CASSPSISTGSDEQFF; CDR3nt: TGTGCCAGCTCACCATCGATATCAACAGGGTCCGATGAGCAGTTCTTC
v_gene: TRBV7-9; j_gene: TRBJ2-7; d_gene: -; abundance: -; CDR3aa: CAGNRGAHYEQYF; CDR3nt: TGTGCCGGTAATCGAGGGGCGCACTACGAGCAGTACTTC
v_gene: TRBV28; j_gene: TRBJ2-7; d_gene: -; abundance: few; CDR3aa: CASSPGPYEQYF; CDR3nt: TGTGCCAGCTCACCCGGACCGTACGAGCAGTACTTC